The clone carrying this T cell receptor beta chain has a single count. Trimming stripped 10 bases from V and 8 bases from J, with 20 bases between. Germline loops: CDR1 MNHEY, CDR2 SVGAGI. The CDR3 totals 13 residues. Only in-frame clones appear in the TCRdb table, and some are missing; sequencing was by immunoSEQ multiplex PCR. The profile covers some 300,000 clones, with more than 70% appearing a single time and over 6% taken by the ten largest. This entry belongs to a study of blood T cell repertoires in COVID-19. Whole-study context: T cells, B-cell-depleted T cells, or PBMCs provided the cDNA or gDNA that served as material.

The origin of this receptor is a woman aged 25 to 45 who had recovered from COVID-19. The sequenced sample was peripheral blood. This chain uses TRBV6-5 with TRBJ1-2; no clear D. CDR3 sequence: CATRRQAINGYTF. The CDR3 coding sequence is TGTGCCACCCGACGGCAGGCGATAAACGGCTACACCTTC.